This T cell receptor (beta chain) was sequenced for a study of T cell responses to AZD1222 COVID-19 vaccine (TCRdb year 2021). A note on the overall study: TCR sequencing was performed for approximately 240 trial participants, of whom around 200 were given two doses of AZD1222 and approximately 26 were given two doses of MenACWY control vaccine. Trial participants were enrolled by age into 18-55, 56-69 and 70-plus year subgroups, with approximately 160, 26 and 62 TCR-sequenced participants respectively. Overall results and qualifications from the work: Reportedly, almost half of the unique spike-specific TCRs recognized epitopes lying outside the regions that are mutated in the B.1.351 and B.1.1.7 variants. Participants were mostly white British and included more females than males, and it was suggested by the authors that clonal diversity may have been underestimated. A significant rise in spike-specific TCR breadth and depth was observed after two AZD1222 doses relative to day 0 and relative to MenACWY recipients. Because no samples from the day 14 peak response were available, repertoires could be characterized only after the peak T cell response. Only a handful of AZD1222 recipients were SARS-CoV-2 seropositive at baseline, limiting conclusions about previously exposed vaccinees. Vaccine-associated CD4 TCRs spanned the whole spike protein, with dominant responses in regions 160-218 and 743-854. The 56-69-year group was small, and its depth increase did not reach significance, likely because of low power.

The germline V gene sets CDR1 to MDHEN and CDR2 to SYDVKM. From cysteine to phenylalanine, the CDR3 is 15 amino acids long. Just CDR3 DNA is preserved here, 45 bases in frame from base 1. The germline V and J ends show losses of 4 bases and 7 bases respectively, and no gene match explains 9 bases of the junction. A remark on this clone: Its antigen is not yet known. Per-base quality was not reported, and no clone a single base away is much larger than it.

The CDR3 regions of human TCRbeta chains were analyzed by immunosequencing. The authors' analysis ran thus. TCRs in the repertoires were matched against a reference library of SARS-CoV-2-specific TCRs that had been generated with the MIRA antigen-specificity platform. Breadth was defined as the fraction of unique TCRs that were SARS-CoV-2-associated. Depth was defined as the fraction of total T cells that were SARS-CoV-2-associated. Using the MIRA data, each spike-specific TCR was assigned both to the spike region to which the TCR was reactive and to a CD4 or CD8 class. Log10-transformed breadth and depth values were compared by one-way ANOVA with Sidak's multiple comparisons tests. The table was pulled from immuneACCESS by TCRdb, which kept in-frame rearrangements only. Such tables lose some clones; where checked, under half of the loss comes from unresolved V genes, and the rest has no known cause. That table furnishes V, J and clone size, whereas the DNA furnished D and trimming. The sample table shows some 72,000 clones, and around 90% are seen once. Clones ranked in the top ten supply about 7.1% of the sample.

The time point label, as the study defines it: baseline before first vaccination. The treatment or condition label on this specimen signifies: meningococcal conjugate vaccine given as trial control. The vaccinee samples were drawn from two UK trials, COV001 and COV002, one of which was a single-blind randomized controlled phase 2/3 trial testing AZD1222 (ChAdOx1 nCoV-19) in healthy adults. For TCRbeta chain sequencing, PBMC samples were collected from trial participants at day 0 and at day 28 after the second dose. This receptor was taken from an adult in good health. The sample was peripheral blood, taken on day 0 of MenACWY control vaccination. The receptor chain draws on TRBV28 and TRBJ2-5, with 10 junctional bases fitting TRBD1. The nucleotide sequence reads TGTGCCAGCAGTTCCGGACAGGGGGTATCGCGGACCCAGTACTTC. Translation gives CASSSGQGVSRTQYF.